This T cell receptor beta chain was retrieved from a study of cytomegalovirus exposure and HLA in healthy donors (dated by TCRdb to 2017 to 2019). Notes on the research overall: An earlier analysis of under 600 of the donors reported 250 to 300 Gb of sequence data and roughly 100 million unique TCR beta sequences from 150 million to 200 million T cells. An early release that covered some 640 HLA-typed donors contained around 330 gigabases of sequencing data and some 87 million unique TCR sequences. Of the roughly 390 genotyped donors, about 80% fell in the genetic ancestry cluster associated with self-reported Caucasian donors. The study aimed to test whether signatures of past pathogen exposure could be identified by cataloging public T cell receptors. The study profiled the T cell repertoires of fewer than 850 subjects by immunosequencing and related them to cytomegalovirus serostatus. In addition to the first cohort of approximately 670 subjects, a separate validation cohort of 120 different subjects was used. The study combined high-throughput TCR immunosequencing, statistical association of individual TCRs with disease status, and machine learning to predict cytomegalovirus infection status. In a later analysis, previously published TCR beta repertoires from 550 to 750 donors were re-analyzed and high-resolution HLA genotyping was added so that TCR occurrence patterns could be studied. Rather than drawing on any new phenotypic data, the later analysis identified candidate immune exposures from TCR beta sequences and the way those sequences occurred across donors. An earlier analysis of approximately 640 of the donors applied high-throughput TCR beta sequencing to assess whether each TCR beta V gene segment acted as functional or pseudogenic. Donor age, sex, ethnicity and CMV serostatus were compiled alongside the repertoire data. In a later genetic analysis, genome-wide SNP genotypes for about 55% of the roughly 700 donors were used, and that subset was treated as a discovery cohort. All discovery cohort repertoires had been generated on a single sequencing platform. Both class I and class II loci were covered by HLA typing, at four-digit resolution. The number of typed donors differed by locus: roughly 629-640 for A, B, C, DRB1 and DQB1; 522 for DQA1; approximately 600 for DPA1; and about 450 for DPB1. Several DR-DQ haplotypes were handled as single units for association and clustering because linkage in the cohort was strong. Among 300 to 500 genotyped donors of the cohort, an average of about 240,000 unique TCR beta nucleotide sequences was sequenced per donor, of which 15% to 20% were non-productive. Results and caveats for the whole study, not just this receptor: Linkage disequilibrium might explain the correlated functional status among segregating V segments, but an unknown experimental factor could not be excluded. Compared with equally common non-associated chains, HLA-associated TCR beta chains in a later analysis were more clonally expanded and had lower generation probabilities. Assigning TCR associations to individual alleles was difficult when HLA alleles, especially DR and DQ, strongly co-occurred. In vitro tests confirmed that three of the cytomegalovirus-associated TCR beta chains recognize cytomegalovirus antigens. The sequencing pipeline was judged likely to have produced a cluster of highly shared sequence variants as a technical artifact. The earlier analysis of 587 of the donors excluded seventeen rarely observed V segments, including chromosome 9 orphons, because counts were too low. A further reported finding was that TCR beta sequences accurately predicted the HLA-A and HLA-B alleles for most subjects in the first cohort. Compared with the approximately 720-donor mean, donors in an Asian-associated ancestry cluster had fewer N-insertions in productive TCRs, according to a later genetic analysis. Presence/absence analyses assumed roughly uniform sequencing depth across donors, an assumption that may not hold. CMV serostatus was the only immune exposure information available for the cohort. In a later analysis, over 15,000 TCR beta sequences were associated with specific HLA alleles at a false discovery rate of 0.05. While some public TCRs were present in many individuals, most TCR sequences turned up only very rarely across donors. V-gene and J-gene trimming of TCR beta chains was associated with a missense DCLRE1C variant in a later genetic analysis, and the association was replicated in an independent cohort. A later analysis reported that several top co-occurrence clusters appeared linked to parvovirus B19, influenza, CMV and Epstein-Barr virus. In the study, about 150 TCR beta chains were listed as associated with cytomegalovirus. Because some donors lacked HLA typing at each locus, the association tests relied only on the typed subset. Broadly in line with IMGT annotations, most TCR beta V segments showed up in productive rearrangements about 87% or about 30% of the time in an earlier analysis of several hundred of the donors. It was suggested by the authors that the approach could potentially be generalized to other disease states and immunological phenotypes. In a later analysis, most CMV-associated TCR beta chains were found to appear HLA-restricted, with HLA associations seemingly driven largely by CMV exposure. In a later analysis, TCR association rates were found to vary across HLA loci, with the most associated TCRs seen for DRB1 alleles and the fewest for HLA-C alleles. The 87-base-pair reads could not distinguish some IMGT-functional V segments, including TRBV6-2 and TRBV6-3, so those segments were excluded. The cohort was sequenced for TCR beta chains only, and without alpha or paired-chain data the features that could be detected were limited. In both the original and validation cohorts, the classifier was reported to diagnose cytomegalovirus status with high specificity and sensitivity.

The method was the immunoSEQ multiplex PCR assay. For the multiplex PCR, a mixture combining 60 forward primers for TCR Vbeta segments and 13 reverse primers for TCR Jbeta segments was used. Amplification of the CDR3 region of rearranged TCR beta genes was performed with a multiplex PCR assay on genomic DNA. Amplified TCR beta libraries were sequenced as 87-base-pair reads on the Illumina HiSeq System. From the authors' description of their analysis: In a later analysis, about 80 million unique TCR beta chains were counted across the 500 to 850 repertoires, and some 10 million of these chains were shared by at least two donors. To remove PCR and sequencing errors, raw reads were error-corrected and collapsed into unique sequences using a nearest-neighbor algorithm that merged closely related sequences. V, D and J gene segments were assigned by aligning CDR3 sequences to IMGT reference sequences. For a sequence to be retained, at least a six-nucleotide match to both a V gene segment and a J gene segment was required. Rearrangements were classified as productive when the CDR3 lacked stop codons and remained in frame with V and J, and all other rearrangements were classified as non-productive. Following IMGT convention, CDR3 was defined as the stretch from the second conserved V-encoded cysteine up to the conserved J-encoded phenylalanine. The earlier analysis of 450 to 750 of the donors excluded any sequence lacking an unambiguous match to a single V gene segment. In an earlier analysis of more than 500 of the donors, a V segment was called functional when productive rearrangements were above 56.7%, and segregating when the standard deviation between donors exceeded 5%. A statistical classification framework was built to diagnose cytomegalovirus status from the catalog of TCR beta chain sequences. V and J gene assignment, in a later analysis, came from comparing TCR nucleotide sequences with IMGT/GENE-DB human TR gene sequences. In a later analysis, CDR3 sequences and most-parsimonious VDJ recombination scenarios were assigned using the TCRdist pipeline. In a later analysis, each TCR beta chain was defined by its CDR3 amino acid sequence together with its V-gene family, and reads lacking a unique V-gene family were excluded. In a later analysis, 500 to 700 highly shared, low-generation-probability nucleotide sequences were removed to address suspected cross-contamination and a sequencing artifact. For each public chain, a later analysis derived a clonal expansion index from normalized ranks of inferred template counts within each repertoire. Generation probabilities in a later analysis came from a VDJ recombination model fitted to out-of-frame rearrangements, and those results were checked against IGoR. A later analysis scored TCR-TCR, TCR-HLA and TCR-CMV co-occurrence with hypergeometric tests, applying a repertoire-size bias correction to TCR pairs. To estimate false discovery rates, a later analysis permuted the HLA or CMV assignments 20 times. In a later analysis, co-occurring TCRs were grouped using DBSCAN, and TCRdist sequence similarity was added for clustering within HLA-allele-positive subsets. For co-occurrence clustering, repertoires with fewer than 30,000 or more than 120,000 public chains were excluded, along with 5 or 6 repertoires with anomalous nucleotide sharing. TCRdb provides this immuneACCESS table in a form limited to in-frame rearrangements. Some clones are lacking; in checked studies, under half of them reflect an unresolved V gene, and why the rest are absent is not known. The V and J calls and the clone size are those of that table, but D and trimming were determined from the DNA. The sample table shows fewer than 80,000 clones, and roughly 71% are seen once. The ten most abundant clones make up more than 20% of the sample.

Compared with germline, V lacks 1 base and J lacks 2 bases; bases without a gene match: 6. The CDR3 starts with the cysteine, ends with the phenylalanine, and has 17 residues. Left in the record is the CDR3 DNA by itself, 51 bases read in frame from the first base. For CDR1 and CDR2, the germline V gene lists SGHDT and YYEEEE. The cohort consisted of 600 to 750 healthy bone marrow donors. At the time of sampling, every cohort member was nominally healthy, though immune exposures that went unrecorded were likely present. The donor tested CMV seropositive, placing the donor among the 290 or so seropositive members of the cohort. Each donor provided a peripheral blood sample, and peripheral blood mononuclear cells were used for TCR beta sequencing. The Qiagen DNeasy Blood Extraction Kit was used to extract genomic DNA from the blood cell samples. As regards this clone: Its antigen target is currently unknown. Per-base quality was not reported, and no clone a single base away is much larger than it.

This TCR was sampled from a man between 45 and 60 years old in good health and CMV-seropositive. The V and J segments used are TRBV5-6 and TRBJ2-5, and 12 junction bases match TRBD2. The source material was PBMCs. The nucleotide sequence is TGTGCCAGCAGCTTGTGGATACTAGCGGGAGGTCAAGAGACCCAGTACTTC. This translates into CASSLWILAGGQETQYF.